Sequencing of this TCR beta chain was carried out in a study of cytomegalovirus exposure and HLA in healthy donors. This clone came up a few times. The V segment lost 4 bases and the J segment 4 bases; nucleotides outside the gene matches: 9. Germline V gene lookup returns CDR1 SNHLY and CDR2 FYNNEI. This CDR3 region has 16 residues. 60 Vbeta and 13 Jbeta primers were used in PCR. Measured with immunoSEQ multiplex PCR; TCRdb has only the in-frame clones, and not every one. The top ten clones hold under 2.5% of a sample with around 150,000 clones, around 79% of them seen once. The chain combines TRBV2 with TRBJ2-2; 7 bases map to TRBD1. This sequence was found in a man aged 35 to 55 in good health and CMV-seronegative. The material sequenced was PBMCs. The CDR3 sequence: CASSGIDRVVTGELFF. CDR3 bases: TGTGCCAGCAGTGGAATTGACAGGGTGGTCACCGGGGAGCTGTTTTTT.